This TCR beta chain was captured by sequencing in a study of T cell responses to AZD1222 COVID-19 vaccine. General observations from the study: Donors skewed white British and female; clonal diversity was possibly underestimated.

Germline V gene lookup returns CDR1 MNHEY and CDR2 SVGEGT. V gave up 2 bases and J gave up 5 bases, with 13 bases separating them. The CDR3 contains 15 residues. The data were produced by immunoSEQ multiplex PCR, yet TCRdb's version contains in-frame clones alone and is incomplete. The table includes about 130,000 clones, roughly 87% detected once. As for this clone: The antigen remains unidentified.

The receptor's source is an adult in good health. The starting material was peripheral blood, obtained on day 0 of AZD1222 vaccination. The chain uses TRBV6-2 or TRBV6-3 and TRBJ1-5; tentative D call: TRBD1 (5 bases). In nucleotides, the CDR3 is TGTGCCAGCAGTTACAATTCAGGGTATGATCAGCCCCAGCATTTT. Its translation is CASSYNSGYDQPQHF.